This TCR beta chain was sequenced in a study of T cell changes during pregnancy in multiple sclerosis. Germline V gives CDR1 MNHEY, CDR2 SMNVEV (reference sequence). The CDR3 length is 12 residues. V was clipped by 10 bases and J by 3 bases, with 12 bases between them. The assay was immunoSEQ multiplex PCR, and TCRdb's table has in-frame clones only and misses some. Counted here are 100,000 or so clones, about 94% occurring once; the ten biggest clones make up over 1.5%. The specimen comprised peripheral blood, sampled after pregnancy. This sequence joins TRBV27 and TRBJ2-5; a weak D match, TRBD2 (6 bases). This receptor was obtained from a female donor in good health, enrolled as a control in a pregnancy study. The CDR3 loop reads CATGRREETQYF. The CDR3 coding sequence is TGTGCCACGGGCAGGAGGGAAGAGACCCAGTACTTC.